Below, 27 T cell receptor beta chains from the same sample are listed, as sequenced in a study of OX40 agonist ivuxolimab in advanced cancers. Repertoires were generated with immunoSEQ multiplex PCR, while TCRdb's copy carries only in-frame clones and drops some. The sample shows tens of thousands of clones, 88% of them seen only once. The source material was CD4+ or CD8+ T cells sorted from blood, sampled in a trial of the OX40 agonist ivuxolimab. These receptors were taken from an adult with an advanced solid tumor such as melanoma, head and neck, liver or kidney cancer.

This chain uses TRBV7-9 with TRBJ2-2, with 8 bases lining up with TRBD2. The V gene's germline CDR1 is SEHNR and CDR2 FQNEAQ (reference sequence). This CDR3 spans 13 amino acids. V shed 9 bases and J 5 bases; nucleotides not matched to a gene: 5. In DNA form, the CDR3 reads TGTGCCAGAGCGGGAGAACGAACCGGGGAGCTGTTTTTT. Translating it yields CARAGERTGELFF.

The rearrangement links TRBV11-3 to TRBJ1-2; no clear D gene. The length of the CDR3 is 12 residues. From germline, CDR1 is SGHNT and CDR2 YENEEA. V lost 5 bases and J 7 bases, leaving 11 bases between the germline ends. The CDR3 bases are TGTGCCAGCAGCCCCGGGTGGCGTGGCTACACCTTC. Its translation: CASSPGWRGYTF.

This chain links TRBV6-1 with TRBJ2-5, with D possibly TRBD1 on 6 matching bases. Germline values: CDR1 MNHNS, CDR2 SASEGT. This CDR3 comprises 15 residues. Trimming cost V 5 bases and J 5 bases, with 18 bases left between them. Here the CDR3 DNA reads TGTGCCAGCAGTACAGCAGGGGCCCAAGGGGAGACCCAGTACTTC. Amino acids: CASSTAGAQGETQYF.

As regards this clone: Compared with germline, one end of the junction differs, possibly owing to a read error. The chain has TRBV7-7 and TRBJ2-7; possibly TRBD2 for D (6 bases). The CDR3 covers 14 residues. Looked up from germline, CDR1 is SSHAT and CDR2 is FNYEAQ (reference sequence). In nucleotides, the CDR3 is TGTGCTAGCAGCTTCGCGGCGGGAACGGGGGAGCAGTACTTC. Translated, it gives CASSFAAGTGEQYF. Full variable domain (rest looked up from reference TRBV7-7 and TRBJ2-7): GAGVSQSPRYKVTKRGQDVTLRCDPISSHATLYWYQQALGQGPEFLTYFNYEAQPDKSGLPSDRFSAERPEGSISTLTIQRTEQRDSAMYRCASSFAAGTGEQYFGPGTRLTVT.

The chain couples TRBV28 to TRBJ1-2; 8 nucleotides match TRBD1. This CDR3 spans 15 amino acids. Per germline, CDR1 MDHEN and CDR2 SYDVKM. Trimming cost V 6 bases and J 8 bases; bases outside gene matches: 14. The CDR3 nucleotides read TGTGCCAGCAGCCCACCGGACAGGGTGACTTGGGGCTACACCTTC. Its translation: CASSPPDRVTWGYTF.

V usage is TRBV15 and J usage is TRBJ2-5; the D is unclear. CDR1 and CDR2 (germline): LNHNV, YYDKDF (reference sequence). V was pared by 3 bases and J by 1 base, with 3 bases between. The CDR3 is made up of 12 amino acids. The CDR3 DNA reads TGTGCCACCAGCAGGGGCCAAGAGACCCAGTACTTC. It codes for CATSRGQETQYF.

The chain links TRBV28 to TRBJ1-5; D is possibly TRBD1 (6 bases). In germline, CDR1 is MDHEN, CDR2 SYDVKM. This CDR3 region has 17 residues. Trimming stripped 6 bases from V and 2 bases from J, with 20 bases between. The CDR3 loop reads CASRLTTGLLGNQPQHF. DNA of the CDR3: TGTGCCAGCAGACTAACAACAGGGTTGCTAGGCAATCAGCCCCAGCATTTT.

As to this clone: At one boundary the junction diverges from the germline segment, which might be a read error. V is TRBV6-1 and J is TRBJ1-5; D is ambiguous. Per germline, CDR1 MNHNS and CDR2 SASEGT. This CDR3 comprises 14 residues. CDR3 in DNA: TGTGCCAGCACTGAATTCCAGAGCAATCAGCCCCAGCATTTT. Translated: CASTEFQSNQPQHF.

The V and J genes are TRBV28 and TRBJ2-1; TRBD2 might be the D (6 bases). The germline gives CDR1 MDHEN, CDR2 SYDVKM. This CDR3 region has 12 residues. The V and J ends lost 2 bases and 11 bases respectively, with 10 bases between them. CDR3 sequence (DNA): TGTGCCAGCAGTTTACGGGGGACCCAGCAGTTCTTC. Amino acid sequence: CASSLRGTQQFF.

This CDR3 reads CASSQRQGDTIYF. The CDR3 region has the DNA TGCGCCAGCAGCCAACGACAGGGGGACACCATATATTTT. V usage is TRBV4-1 and J usage is TRBJ1-3, with 9 positions matching TRBD1. This CDR3 is 13 amino acids long. The V gene end was trimmed by 2 bases and the J gene end by 8 bases; junction bases not matched to a gene: 1. Germline values: CDR1 MGHRA, CDR2 YSYEKL.

The chain has TRBV28 and TRBJ1-5; 7 bases align to TRBD1. There are 14 residues in the CDR3. The J segment lost 6 bases and the V segment lost 11 bases, leaving 13 bases of the junction unmatched. Germline V CDR1 and CDR2: MDHEN, SYDVKM. For the CDR3, the DNA is TGTGCCGCCGCGACAGGGTTGGTAAGTCAGCCCCAGCATTTT. Its protein is CAAATGLVSQPQHF.

V usage is TRBV7-2 and J usage is TRBJ2-7, with 8 bases fitting TRBD2. This CDR3 region has 14 residues. The junction had 3 bases not matched to a gene; V was cut back by 5 bases and J by 0 bases. Germline CDR1 reads SGHTA; CDR2 reads FQGNSA. The CDR3 DNA reads as TGTGCCAGCAGCCTGAGCGGGAGCTCCTACGAGCAGTACTTC. Protein: CASSLSGSSYEQYF.

The chain employs TRBV14 and TRBJ2-7, with D possibly TRBD1 on 5 matching bases. Germline CDR1 reads SGHDN; CDR2 reads FVKESK. V dropped 4 bases and J dropped 5 bases, with 9 bases sitting between them. The CDR3 sequence is 12 residues long. CDR3 nucleotide sequence: TGTGCCAGCAGCCCCCCACAGGACGAGCAGTACTTC. It specifies CASSPPQDEQYF. Filled out from reference TRBV14 and TRBJ2-7, the complete variable domain reads EAGVTQFPSHSVIEKGQTVTLRCDPISGHDNLYWYRRVMGKEIKFLLHFVKESKQDESGMPNNRFLAERTGGTYSTLKVQPAELEDSGVYFCASSPPQDEQYFGPGTRLTVT.

The gene calls are TRBV9 and TRBJ2-3, with 9 bases that match TRBD2. This CDR3 spans 15 amino acids. Germline trimming cut 3 bases from V and 6 bases from J; bases unmatched to any gene: 8. Per germline, CDR1 SGDLS and CDR2 YYNGEE. The CDR3 is CASSAREGRVDTQYF. The DNA for the CDR3 is TGTGCCAGCAGCGCGCGGGAGGGTAGGGTGGATACGCAGTATTTT.

The rearrangement links TRBV9 to TRBJ2-3; the D is unclear. Germline V CDR1 and CDR2: SGDLS, YYNGEE. The CDR3 spans 16 residues. The germline V and J ends were trimmed by 2 bases and 0 bases, with 13 bases remaining between them. Written as DNA, the CDR3 is TGTGCCAGCAGCGTTGGTCCCGTAGTTAGCACAGATACGCAGTATTTT. Amino acid sequence: CASSVGPVVSTDTQYF.

The chain employs TRBV6-5 and TRBJ2-4; no firm D call. Germline assignment: CDR1 MNHEY and CDR2 SVGAGI. V lost 0 bases to trimming and J lost 0 bases, with 3 bases between them. CDR3 length: 14 amino acids. The CDR3 DNA reads TGTGCCAGCAGTTACTCGGAAGCCAAAAACATTCAGTACTTC. It is translated as CASSYSEAKNIQYF.

Of note for this clone: The sample holds other DNA sequences that translate to the same CDR3. The CDR3 coding sequence is TGCGCCAGCAGCAGGGATGGTAGCACAGATACGCAGTATTTT. This codes for CASSRDGSTDTQYF. The chain has TRBV5-1 and TRBJ2-3; D is unclear. CDR1 and CDR2 from the germline V gene are SGHRS and YFSETQ. The V end was cut by 4 bases, the J end by 0 bases, with 9 bases between. The length of the CDR3 is 14 residues.

The genes are TRBV6-5 and TRBJ2-5; the D gene is possibly TRBD2 (6 bases). This CDR3 has 13 residues. V was cut by 8 bases and J by 5 bases, with 15 bases left in between. The germline CDR1 and CDR2 sequences are MNHEY and SVGAGI. The CDR3 spells CASVSSVGETQYF. CDR3 DNA sequence: TGTGCCAGCGTATCTAGCGTTGGGGAGACCCAGTACTTC.

This clone was detected only once. The chain recombines TRBV7-3 with TRBJ2-3; 9 nucleotides agree with TRBD2. CDR3 length: 14 amino acids. In germline, CDR1 is SGHTA, CDR2 FQGTGA. The junction had 6 bases not matched to a gene; V was cut back by 5 bases and J by 6 bases. CDR3 nucleotide sequence: TGTGCCAGCAGCCCCAATAGCGGGAGTGATACGCAGTATTTT. Its protein product is CASSPNSGSDTQYF.

The chain couples TRBV7-8 to TRBJ2-1, with 10 bases fitting TRBD1. This CDR3 comprises 15 residues. The ends lost 1 base at V and 6 bases at J; junction bases unmatched: 3. Germline values: CDR1 SGHVS, CDR2 FQNEAQ. The CDR3 spells CASSLGGQGLNEQFF. The CDR3 DNA sequence: TGTGCCAGCAGCTTAGGGGGACAGGGGCTCAATGAGCAGTTCTTC.

The rearrangement links TRBV5-6 to TRBJ2-5, with TRBD2 matching over 12 bases. Per germline, CDR1 SGHDT and CDR2 YYEEEE. The CDR3 length is 17 residues. V shed 4 bases and J 5 bases; nucleotides not matched to a gene: 12. CDR3 region: CASSTASGRGVLETQYF. CDR3 bases: TGTGCCAGCAGCACGGCTAGCGGGAGGGGAGTCTTGGAGACCCAGTACTTC. Variable domain in full (rest from reference TRBV5-6 and TRBJ2-5): DAGVTQSPTHLIKTRGQQVTLRCSPKSGHDTVSWYQQALGQGPQFIFQYYEEEERQRGNFPDRFSGHQFPNYSSELNVNALLLGDSALYLCASSTASGRGVLETQYFGPGTRLLVL.

This rearrangement joins TRBV7-3 to TRBJ2-5; no firm D call. V shed 3 bases and J shed 5 bases, with 10 bases lying between them. This CDR3 comprises 13 residues. The germline V gene has CDR1 SGHTA and CDR2 FQGTGA. The CDR3 DNA sequence: TGTGCCAGCAGCTTTGGCGTTGGGGAGACCCAGTACTTC. It encodes CASSFGVGETQYF.

This sequence joins TRBV6-5 and TRBJ1-3; D not certain. The CDR3 has 14 amino acids. Germline-derived CDR1 and CDR2 are MNHEY and SVGAGI. Trimming took 2 bases from V and 0 from J, leaving 5 bases between them. The CDR3 region has the DNA TGTGCCAGCAGTTACGGCTACTCTGGAAACACCATATATTTT. It codes for CASSYGYSGNTIYF.

CDR3 residues: CASSPATYEQYF. The CDR3 coding sequence is TGTGCCAGCAGCCCGGCTACCTACGAGCAGTACTTC. V and J are TRBV7-9 and TRBJ2-7, with unresolved D. V lost 5 bases to trimming and J lost 2 bases, with 7 bases between them. The CDR3 loop spans 12 amino acids. Germline V gives CDR1 SEHNR, CDR2 FQNEAQ (reference sequence). Together with reference TRBV7-9 and TRBJ2-7, the CDR3 gives the full variable domain: DTGVSQNPRHKITKRGQNVTFRCDPISEHNRLYWYRQTLGQGPEFLTYFQNEAQLEKSRLLSDRFSAERPKGSFSTLEIQRTEQGDSAMYLCASSPATYEQYFGPGTRLTVT.

The chain employs TRBV11-2 and TRBJ2-7; TRBD2 agrees at 15 bases. Losses at the gene ends were 3 bases for V and 2 bases for J; bases not matched to a gene: 8. The CDR3 is made up of 18 amino acids. Per the germline V gene, CDR1 is SGHAT and CDR2 is FQNNGV. CDR3: CASSLRTSGRVGAYEQYF. In DNA form, the CDR3 reads TGTGCCAGCAGCTTGAGGACTAGCGGGAGGGTGGGGGCCTACGAGCAGTACTTC. Full variable domain (rest looked up from reference TRBV11-2 and TRBJ2-7): EAGVAQSPRYKIIEKRQSVAFWCNPISGHATLYWYQQILGQGPKLLIQFQNNGVVDDSQLPKDRFSAERLKGVDSTLKIQPAKLEDSAVYLCASSLRTSGRVGAYEQYFGPGTRLTVT.

The chain couples TRBV9 to TRBJ1-1; D is undetermined. V was clipped by 4 bases and J by 1 base, with 11 bases between them. CDR1 is SGDLS and CDR2 is YYNGEE in the germline V gene. CDR3 length: 14 amino acids. CDR3 residues: CASSPQSRNTEAFF. The DNA for the CDR3 is TGTGCCAGCAGCCCCCAAAGCAGGAACACTGAAGCTTTCTTT.

The rearrangement uses TRBV9 and TRBJ2-3; no reliable D call. Looked up from germline, CDR1 is SGDLS and CDR2 is YYNGEE. V was shortened by 0 bases and J by 4 bases, with 12 bases between the two germline ends. The CDR3 is 15 residues long. The CDR3 nucleotides read TGTGCCAGCAGCGTAGACAAAACCCTGCCAGATACGCAGTATTTT. It specifies CASSVDKTLPDTQYF.